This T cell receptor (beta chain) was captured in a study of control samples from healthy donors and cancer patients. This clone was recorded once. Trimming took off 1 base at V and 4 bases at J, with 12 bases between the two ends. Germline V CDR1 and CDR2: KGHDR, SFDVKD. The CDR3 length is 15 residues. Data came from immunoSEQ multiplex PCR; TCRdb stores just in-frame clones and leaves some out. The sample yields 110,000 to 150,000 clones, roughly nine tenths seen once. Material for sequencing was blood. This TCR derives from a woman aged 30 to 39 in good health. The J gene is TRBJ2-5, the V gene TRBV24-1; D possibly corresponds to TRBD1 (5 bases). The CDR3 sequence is CATSDLDSKGETQYF. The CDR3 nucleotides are TGTGCCACCAGTGATTTAGACAGCAAGGGAGAGACCCAGTACTTC.